The 11 T cell receptor beta chains given below trace back to one sample, sequenced in a study of a mutant IDH1 vaccine in newly diagnosed glioma. Here immunoSEQ multiplex PCR was the method, and the copy in TCRdb shows in-frame clones only, minus some. The sample records almost 85,000 clones, roughly 85% being singletons. Time point described: week 23, last vaccination. Every vaccine dose comprised 300 ug of mutant IDH1 20-mer peptide plus topical imiquimod. These receptors' antigens are unknown. Source: PBMCs, taken from a glioma patient whose treatment included an IDH1 peptide vaccine. Every receptor here comes from a man aged 25 to 40 with glioma. Some clones in this sample may be carry-over from other donors' samples.

The V call is TRBV7-9, the J call TRBJ1-4; D unclear. Trimming shortened V by 1 base and J by 0 bases, and 12 bases separated the two germline ends. The CDR3 sequence is 17 residues long. Germline V gene data show CDR1 as SEHNR and CDR2 as FQNEAQ (reference sequence). In DNA, the CDR3 is TGTGCCAGCAGCTTAGAAATGGGATGGGCAACTAATGAAAAACTGTTTTTT. It codes for CASSLEMGWATNEKLFF.

The CDR3 sequence: CASSKKTTGDYEQYF. The DNA for the CDR3 is TGTGCCAGCAGTAAGAAAACGACAGGGGATTACGAGCAGTACTTC. The chain has TRBV5-4 and TRBJ2-7; 8 bases agree with TRBD1. The CDR3 loop spans 15 amino acids. Germline CDR1 reads SGHNT; CDR2 reads YYREEE (reference sequence). V lost 5 bases and J lost 4; bases outside the gene matches: 11.

The V call is TRBV6-5, the J call TRBJ1-5; D is undetermined. V was trimmed by 4 bases and J by 9 bases, leaving 13 bases between them. Per germline, CDR1 MNHEY and CDR2 SVGAGI. CDR3 length equals 13 residues. The CDR3 sequence: CASSFDTDTPQHF. The DNA for the CDR3 is TGTGCCAGCAGTTTCGACACTGACACGCCCCAGCATTTT.

This chain links TRBV7-9 with TRBJ2-4; 7 bases map to TRBD2. The CDR3 extends over 16 amino acids. Germline V gene sequence: CDR1 SEHNR, CDR2 FQNEAQ (reference sequence). With V trimmed by 0 bases and J by 0 bases, 2 bases remained unmatched. CDR3 protein: CASSLARGLAKNIQYF. CDR3 nucleotides: TGTGCCAGCAGCTTAGCGCGGGGGTTAGCCAAAAACATTCAGTACTTC.

This chain connects TRBV6-5 to TRBJ2-1; D uncertain. Germline CDR1 is MNHEY and CDR2 is SVGAGI. This CDR3 has 14 residues. Trimming cost V 6 bases and J 12 bases, with 21 bases left between them. The CDR3 region has the DNA TGTGCCAGCAGGGCCCACCGGGCTTTTTGGGGGCAGTTCTTC. Encoded protein: CASRAHRAFWGQFF.

This chain's CDR3 is CASRVSTGGQGTYYGYTF. The CDR3 DNA reads as TGTGCCAGCAGGGTAAGTACCGGTGGACAGGGGACCTACTATGGCTACACCTTC. The chain uses TRBV21-1 and TRBJ1-2; the table names TRBD1, a call not compared with the DNA. TRBV21-1 is described as a pseudogene. The CDR3 covers 18 residues.

The V gene is TRBV19, the J gene TRBJ1-2; 8 nucleotides match TRBD1. This CDR3 is built from 14 residues. Trimming at V came to 4 bases and at J to 6 bases, leaving 7 bases not matched to a gene. CDR1 LNHDA and CDR2 SQIVND come from the germline V gene (reference sequence). The CDR3 protein is CASSNQGARNGYTF. CDR3 DNA: TGTGCCAGTAGTAACCAGGGGGCGCGGAATGGCTACACCTTC. The complete variable domain, with remaining parts taken from reference TRBV19 and TRBJ1-2, reads DGGITQSPKYLFRKEGQNVTLSCEQNLNHDAMYWYRQDPGQGLRLIYYSQIVNDFQKGDIAEGYSVSREKKESFPLTVTSAQKNPTAFYLCASSNQGARNGYTFGSGTRLTVV.

V gene TRBV7-2 combines with J gene TRBJ1-6; 9 nucleotides agree with TRBD1. V dropped 3 bases and J dropped 8; count of bases not matched to a gene: 2. This CDR3 contains 14 residues. CDR1 and CDR2 (germline): SGHTA, FQGNSA. The CDR3 nucleotides read TGTGCCAGCAGCTTGGGACAGGGATATTCACCCCTCCACTTT. Protein: CASSLGQGYSPLHF.

The chain recombines TRBV7-8 with TRBJ2-7; 8 bases map to TRBD2. The trim removed 5 bases at V and 3 bases at J, leaving 6 bases unmatched. The germline V gene has CDR1 SGHVS and CDR2 FQNEAQ. This CDR3 region has 14 residues. The CDR3 here is CASSPVAGGYEQYF. CDR3 nucleotide sequence: TGTGCCAGCAGCCCCGTGGCGGGGGGCTACGAGCAGTACTTC.

In regard to this clone: An end of the junction does not agree with germline; a read error may underlie this. The V gene is TRBV30, the J gene TRBJ1-1, with D maybe TRBD1 (5 bases). Germline CDR1 GTSNPN, CDR2 SVGIG (reference sequence). The CDR3 is 17 residues long. CDR3 loop: CARRPGRGLATNTEAFF. In DNA, the CDR3 is TGTGCCCGGAGGCCCGGAAGGGGCCTAGCAACGAACACTGAAGCTTTCTTT. The full variable domain, completed using reference TRBV30 and TRBJ1-1, is SQTIHQWPATLVQPVGSPLSLECTVEGTSNPNLYWYRQAAGRGLQLLFYSVGIGQISSEVPQNLSASRPQDRQFILSSKKLLLSDSGFYLCARRPGRGLATNTEAFFGQGTRLTVV.

The genes are TRBV19 and TRBJ2-2, with a possible D match to TRBD1 (5 bases). The CDR3 runs 16 residues. Trimming left V 5 bases short and J 2 bases short, with 15 bases between. CDR1 and CDR2 from the germline V gene are LNHDA and SQIVND (reference sequence). The CDR3 sequence: CASSFQGISNTGELFF. CDR3 nucleotide sequence: TGTGCCAGTAGTTTTCAGGGAATTTCCAACACCGGGGAGCTGTTTTTT.